Reported below is one T cell receptor beta chain. The antigen this receptor binds is unknown. Base qualities are not recorded, but no much larger clone differs from it by a single base. This sample is part of a study of control samples from healthy donors and cancer patients (dated by TCRdb to 2018 to 2021). The library was produced with the immunoSEQ multiplex PCR assay. Entries here come from immuneACCESS through TCRdb and include only in-frame sequences with V and J called. Some clones fail to appear in such tables; in the studies checked, an unresolved V gene covers under half of the shortfall, and the cause of the remainder is unknown. The sample table shows about 54,000 clones, and 95% to 97% are seen once. The ten largest clones capture roughly 1.8% of the sample. V loses 5 bases, J loses 6 bases, and the germline ends lie 14 bases apart. From its cysteine to its phenylalanine, the CDR3 spans 14 amino acids. Only the CDR3 DNA is retained, 42 bases long and in frame from the first base. CDR1 and CDR2 (SEHNR, FQNEAQ) derive from the germline V gene (reference sequence).

The material sequenced was blood. Recombination linked TRBV7-9 to TRBJ2-1; no confident D gene assignment can be made. The sequence came from a woman aged 25 to 39 in good health. The DNA sequence is as follows: TGTGCCAGCAGCCCCTTTGCCAGCCCCAATGAGCAGTTCTTC. This is translated as CASSPFASPNEQFF.